Listed below are T cell receptor beta chains from one sample, sequenced in a study of chemoradiotherapy in HPV16-positive cancers. Repertoires were generated with immunoSEQ multiplex PCR, while TCRdb's copy carries only in-frame clones and drops some. The repertoire holds about 6,600 clones, with roughly 80% as singletons. Sequencing used tumor tissue, obtained from a patient who underwent chemoradiotherapy. The receptors stem from a human donor with HPV-associated anogenital cancer. Both conserved end residues are part of each CDR3. D genes are given only for firm matches. Rows give clone size only sometimes, using once, few, many, or a class for an expanded clone.

clone size: NA; J gene: TRBJ2-5; CDR3 length: 13; D gene: NA; V gene: TRBV7-3; CDR3 protein: CASSGGAGETQYF; CDR3 DNA: TGTGCCAGCAGTGGGGGGGCGGGTGAGACCCAGTACTTC
clone size: NA; J gene: TRBJ1-1; CDR3 length: 16; D gene: NA; V gene: TRBV19; CDR3 protein: CASSSEMQFMNTEAFF; CDR3 DNA: TGTGCCAGTAGTAGTGAGATGCAGTTTATGAACACTGAAGCTTTCTTT
clone size: NA; J gene: TRBJ2-2; CDR3 length: 13; D gene: TRBD2; V gene: TRBV7-3; CDR3 protein: CASRGGGTGELFF; CDR3 DNA: TGTGCCAGCAGGGGCGGGGGCACCGGGGAGCTGTTTTTT
clone size: NA; J gene: TRBJ1-4; CDR3 length: 13; D gene: NA; V gene: TRBV15; CDR3 protein: CATNSQGQEKLFF; CDR3 DNA: TGTGCCACCAATTCACAGGGACAAGAAAAACTGTTTTTT
clone size: NA; J gene: TRBJ2-7; CDR3 length: 11; D gene: NA; V gene: TRBV29-1; CDR3 protein: CSVVRDSEQYF; CDR3 DNA: TGCAGCGTTGTAAGGGATAGTGAGCAGTACTTC
clone size: NA; J gene: TRBJ2-2; CDR3 length: 16; D gene: NA; V gene: TRBV6-6; CDR3 protein: CASSHGVGRGTGELFF; CDR3 DNA: TGTGCCAGCAGTCACGGAGTGGGCAGGGGCACCGGGGAGCTGTTTTTT
clone size: NA; J gene: TRBJ1-1; CDR3 length: 14; D gene: TRBD1; V gene: TRBV4-2; CDR3 protein: CASSQEGTVSEAFF; CDR3 DNA: TGTGCCAGCAGCCAAGAGGGGACAGTCAGCGAAGCTTTCTTT
clone size: NA; J gene: TRBJ1-2; CDR3 length: 12; D gene: TRBD1; V gene: TRBV28; CDR3 protein: CAADRGLKGYTF; CDR3 DNA: TGTGCCGCTGACAGGGGGCTGAAAGGCTACACCTTC
clone size: NA; J gene: TRBJ2-6; CDR3 length: 17; D gene: NA; V gene: TRBV9; CDR3 protein: CAGSVASGATGANVLTF; CDR3 DNA: TGTGCCGGCAGCGTAGCTTCAGGGGCCACTGGGGCCAACGTCCTGACTTTC
clone size: few; J gene: TRBJ2-1; CDR3 length: 15; D gene: NA; V gene: TRBV5-1; CDR3 protein: CASSLGGFSYNEQFF; CDR3 DNA: TGCGCCAGCAGCTTGGGCGGGTTCTCCTACAATGAGCAGTTCTTC
clone size: few; J gene: TRBJ2-6; CDR3 length: 19; D gene: NA; V gene: TRBV5-1; CDR3 protein: CASSLSGGTVSSGANVLTF; CDR3 DNA: TGCGCCAGCAGCTTGTCTGGAGGGACAGTGAGCTCTGGGGCCAACGTCCTGACTTTC
clone size: NA; J gene: TRBJ1-1; CDR3 length: 13; D gene: NA; V gene: TRBV6-5; CDR3 protein: CASSFDRYTEAFF; CDR3 DNA: TGTGCCAGCAGCTTCGACAGGTACACTGAAGCTTTCTTT
clone size: once; J gene: TRBJ2-1; CDR3 length: 16; D gene: TRBD2; V gene: TRBV4-3; CDR3 protein: CASSRELAGGLNEQFF; CDR3 DNA: TGCGCCAGCAGCCGAGAACTAGCGGGGGGTTTGAATGAGCAGTTCTTC
clone size: NA; J gene: TRBJ1-5; CDR3 length: 13; D gene: NA; V gene: TRBV10-3; CDR3 protein: CAISGVGNQPQHF; CDR3 DNA: TGTGCCATCAGCGGTGTAGGCAATCAGCCCCAGCATTTT
clone size: few; J gene: TRBJ2-6; CDR3 length: 18; D gene: NA; V gene: TRBV7-2; CDR3 protein: CASSPYVGTSSGANVLTF; CDR3 DNA: TGTGCCAGCAGCCCCTATGTGGGCACATCCTCTGGGGCCAACGTCCTGACTTTC
clone size: few; J gene: TRBJ2-3; CDR3 length: 15; D gene: TRBD1; V gene: TRBV27; CDR3 protein: CASSFQGASTDTQYF; CDR3 DNA: TGTGCCAGCAGTTTCCAGGGGGCGAGCACAGATACGCAGTATTTT
clone size: NA; J gene: TRBJ1-1; CDR3 length: 14; D gene: NA; V gene: TRBV2; CDR3 protein: CASSEQRANTEAFF; CDR3 DNA: TGTGCCAGCAGTGAGCAGAGGGCGAACACTGAAGCTTTCTTT
clone size: few; J gene: TRBJ2-7; CDR3 length: 14; D gene: TRBD1; V gene: TRBV2; CDR3 protein: CASSLGQGAYEQYF; CDR3 DNA: TGTGCCAGCAGTTTGGGACAGGGAGCCTACGAGCAGTACTTC
clone size: NA; J gene: TRBJ1-2; CDR3 length: 13; D gene: NA; V gene: TRBV5-4; CDR3 protein: CASSLSRGGGYTF; CDR3 DNA: TGTGCCAGCAGCTTGTCAAGGGGAGGTGGCTACACCTTC
clone size: NA; J gene: TRBJ2-4; CDR3 length: 17; D gene: TRBD1; V gene: TRBV19; CDR3 protein: CASSGRDRGLTKNIQYF; CDR3 DNA: TGTGCCAGTAGCGGACGAGACAGGGGCCTAACCAAAAACATTCAGTACTTC
clone size: NA; J gene: TRBJ1-5; CDR3 length: 14; D gene: NA; V gene: TRBV18; CDR3 protein: CASSPYNSNQPQHF; CDR3 DNA: TGTGCCAGCTCACCATATAATAGCAATCAGCCCCAGCATTTT
clone size: NA; J gene: TRBJ1-6; CDR3 length: 16; D gene: NA; V gene: TRBV7-2; CDR3 protein: CASSLAPQGFHSPLHF; CDR3 DNA: TGTGCCAGCAGCTTAGCCCCACAGGGTTTCCATTCACCCCTCCACTTT
clone size: NA; J gene: TRBJ2-1; CDR3 length: 18; D gene: TRBD2; V gene: TRBV5-1; CDR3 protein: CASSPEPGLAEVGGEQFF; CDR3 DNA: TGCGCCAGCAGCCCGGAACCGGGACTAGCGGAAGTGGGGGGTGAGCAGTTCTTC
clone size: few; J gene: TRBJ1-1; CDR3 length: 14; D gene: TRBD1; V gene: TRBV14; CDR3 protein: CASSQTGLGAEAFF; CDR3 DNA: TGTGCCAGCAGCCAGACAGGGCTTGGGGCTGAAGCTTTCTTT
clone size: NA; J gene: TRBJ2-7; CDR3 length: 16; D gene: NA; V gene: TRBV30; CDR3 protein: CAWSGLRQGVSPRQYF; CDR3 DNA: TGTGCCTGGAGTGGGCTAAGGCAGGGTGTTTCTCCCAGGCAGTACTTC
clone size: NA; J gene: TRBJ2-3; CDR3 length: 14; D gene: TRBD2; V gene: TRBV7-3; CDR3 protein: CASSASGGRDTQYF; CDR3 DNA: TGTGCCAGCAGCGCTAGCGGGGGGAGGGATACGCAGTATTTT
clone size: NA; J gene: TRBJ1-2; CDR3 length: 16; D gene: NA; V gene: TRBV14; CDR3 protein: CASSQVGSRSSYGYTF; CDR3 DNA: TGTGCCAGCAGCCAAGTGGGCTCCAGGAGCAGCTATGGCTACACCTTC
clone size: NA; J gene: TRBJ2-7; CDR3 length: 15; D gene: NA; V gene: TRBV9; CDR3 protein: CASSVGHEGPYEQYF; CDR3 DNA: TGTGCCAGCAGCGTAGGGCATGAGGGGCCTTACGAGCAGTACTTC
clone size: NA; J gene: TRBJ1-3; CDR3 length: 13; D gene: NA; V gene: TRBV5-4; CDR3 protein: CASSSGLGNTIYF; CDR3 DNA: TGTGCCAGCAGCTCAGGTCTGGGGAACACCATATATTTT
clone size: few; J gene: TRBJ1-2; CDR3 length: 13; D gene: NA; V gene: TRBV28; CDR3 protein: CASSPTGDYGYTF; CDR3 DNA: TGTGCCAGCAGTCCGACTGGAGACTATGGCTACACCTTC
clone size: few; J gene: TRBJ2-1; CDR3 length: 15; D gene: TRBD1; V gene: TRBV5-1; CDR3 protein: CASSGRGQGGNEQFF; CDR3 DNA: TGCGCCAGCAGCGGGCGGGGACAGGGGGGAAATGAGCAGTTCTTC
clone size: NA; J gene: TRBJ1-2; CDR3 length: 11; D gene: NA; V gene: TRBV20-1; CDR3 protein: CSSAVNYGYTF; CDR3 DNA: TGCAGTTCGGCTGTTAACTATGGCTACACCTTC
clone size: NA; J gene: TRBJ1-5; CDR3 length: 17; D gene: NA; V gene: TRBV10-3; CDR3 protein: CAISDFLGARSNQPQHF; CDR3 DNA: TGTGCCATCAGTGACTTCTTGGGGGCTAGGAGCAATCAGCCCCAGCATTTT
clone size: few; J gene: TRBJ1-5; CDR3 length: 16; D gene: NA; V gene: TRBV19; CDR3 protein: CASGGRGQGNNQPQHF; CDR3 DNA: TGTGCCAGTGGGGGGCGGGGCCAGGGGAACAATCAGCCCCAGCATTTT
clone size: NA; J gene: TRBJ2-7; CDR3 length: 13; D gene: NA; V gene: TRBV2; CDR3 protein: CASRDTFSYEQYF; CDR3 DNA: TGTGCCAGCAGGGACACTTTTTCCTACGAGCAGTACTTC
clone size: NA; J gene: TRBJ2-3; CDR3 length: 14; D gene: TRBD2; V gene: TRBV13; CDR3 protein: CASSRSGGVDTQYF; CDR3 DNA: TGTGCCAGCAGCCGGAGCGGGGGTGTAGATACGCAGTATTTT
clone size: NA; J gene: TRBJ1-5; CDR3 length: 13; D gene: NA; V gene: TRBV5-1; CDR3 protein: CASSRGVDQPQHF; CDR3 DNA: TGCGCCAGCAGTAGGGGTGTGGATCAGCCCCAGCATTTT
clone size: NA; J gene: TRBJ2-1; CDR3 length: 14; D gene: NA; V gene: TRBV21-1; CDR3 protein: CASSKTGLDNEQFF; CDR3 DNA: TGTGCCAGCAGCAAGACCGGACTAGACAATGAGCAGTTCTTC
clone size: NA; J gene: TRBJ1-2; CDR3 length: 16; D gene: NA; V gene: TRBV5-2; CDR3 protein: CASKRRGVRKTYGYTF; CDR3 DNA: TGTGCCAGCAAACGGCGGGGAGTACGAAAGACCTATGGCTACACCTTC
clone size: NA; J gene: TRBJ2-1; CDR3 length: 15; D gene: TRBD2; V gene: TRBV4-1; CDR3 protein: CASSQGSGRAYEQFF; CDR3 DNA: TGCGCCAGCAGCCAGGGTAGCGGGAGGGCCTATGAGCAGTTCTTC
clone size: few; J gene: TRBJ2-7; CDR3 length: 14; D gene: NA; V gene: TRBV6-5; CDR3 protein: CASSARWGAYEQYF; CDR3 DNA: TGTGCCAGCAGTGCCCGTTGGGGGGCCTACGAGCAGTACTTC
clone size: once; J gene: TRBJ2-1; CDR3 length: 14; D gene: NA; V gene: TRBV11-2; CDR3 protein: CASSLGTAAGEQFF; CDR3 DNA: TGTGCCAGCAGCTTAGGGACTGCCGCGGGGGAGCAGTTCTTC
clone size: NA; J gene: TRBJ1-1; CDR3 length: 18; D gene: NA; V gene: TRBV5-4; CDR3 protein: CASSLAFPGDNQGTEAFF; CDR3 DNA: TGTGCCAGCAGCTTGGCTTTTCCGGGGGACAACCAAGGCACTGAAGCTTTCTTT
clone size: once; J gene: TRBJ2-7; CDR3 length: 14; D gene: TRBD1; V gene: TRBV7-9; CDR3 protein: CASSPGQGSHEQYF; CDR3 DNA: TGTGCCAGCAGCCCTGGACAGGGGTCCCACGAGCAGTACTTC
clone size: few; J gene: TRBJ1-5; CDR3 length: 13; D gene: NA; V gene: TRBV30; CDR3 protein: CAWSVSGAQPQHF; CDR3 DNA: TGTGCCTGGAGTGTTTCAGGGGCTCAGCCCCAGCATTTT
clone size: NA; J gene: TRBJ2-3; CDR3 length: 17; D gene: NA; V gene: TRBV9; CDR3 protein: CASSVANGGRRADTQYF; CDR3 DNA: TGTGCCAGCAGCGTAGCTAACGGGGGGCGCAGGGCAGATACGCAGTATTTT
clone size: NA; J gene: TRBJ2-5; CDR3 length: 16; D gene: TRBD2; V gene: TRBV25-1; CDR3 protein: CASSRSPAGNEETQYF; CDR3 DNA: TGTGCCAGCAGTCGGTCCCCAGCGGGGAATGAAGAGACCCAGTACTTC
clone size: NA; J gene: TRBJ2-3; CDR3 length: 18; D gene: TRBD2; V gene: TRBV5-1; CDR3 protein: CASSLGVSGGLRTDTQYF; CDR3 DNA: TGCGCCAGCAGCTTGGGGGTTAGCGGGGGGCTGAGGACAGATACGCAGTATTTT
clone size: few; J gene: TRBJ1-5; CDR3 length: 12; D gene: NA; V gene: TRBV10-3; CDR3 protein: CAISPYSQPQHF; CDR3 DNA: TGTGCCATCAGTCCCTATTCTCAGCCCCAGCATTTT
clone size: once; J gene: TRBJ2-3; CDR3 length: 14; D gene: NA; V gene: TRBV5-4; CDR3 protein: CASSLERGRDTQYF; CDR3 DNA: TGTGCCAGCAGCTTGGAGAGGGGTAGAGATACGCAGTATTTT
clone size: NA; J gene: TRBJ1-1; CDR3 length: 15; D gene: NA; V gene: TRBV5-8; CDR3 protein: CASSLYLWENTEAFF; CDR3 DNA: TGTGCCAGCAGCTTGTACTTGTGGGAGAACACTGAAGCTTTCTTT
clone size: NA; J gene: TRBJ1-1; CDR3 length: 15; D gene: TRBD1; V gene: TRBV5-1; CDR3 protein: CASSLTGQGQSEAFF; CDR3 DNA: TGCGCCAGCAGCTTGACCGGACAGGGGCAGTCGGAAGCTTTCTTT
clone size: NA; J gene: TRBJ1-3; CDR3 length: 13; D gene: NA; V gene: TRBV19; CDR3 protein: CASSIGAGNTIYF; CDR3 DNA: TGTGCCAGTAGTATTGGGGCAGGAAACACCATATATTTT
clone size: NA; J gene: TRBJ2-2; CDR3 length: 12; D gene: NA; V gene: TRBV28; CDR3 protein: CASSLRTGELFF; CDR3 DNA: TGTGCCAGCAGTTTGCGCACCGGGGAGCTGTTTTTT
clone size: NA; J gene: TRBJ1-2; CDR3 length: 15; D gene: TRBD1; V gene: TRBV30; CDR3 protein: CAWSAPGTGVSGYTF; CDR3 DNA: TGTGCCTGGAGTGCCCCAGGGACAGGGGTAAGTGGCTACACCTTC
clone size: NA; J gene: TRBJ2-2; CDR3 length: 17; D gene: TRBD2; V gene: TRBV11-2; CDR3 protein: CASSLDRLARSTGELFF; CDR3 DNA: TGTGCCAGCAGCTTAGACAGACTAGCCAGATCTACCGGGGAGCTGTTTTTT
clone size: NA; J gene: TRBJ1-6; CDR3 length: 18; D gene: NA; V gene: TRBV30; CDR3 protein: CAWSFNFGSGSYNSPLHF; CDR3 DNA: TGTGCCTGGAGTTTCAACTTTGGCTCCGGCTCCTATAATTCACCCCTCCACTTT
clone size: NA; J gene: TRBJ2-3; CDR3 length: 11; D gene: NA; V gene: TRBV11-1; CDR3 protein: CASSLTDTQYF; CDR3 DNA: TGTGCCAGCAGCTTAACCGATACGCAGTATTTT
clone size: once; J gene: TRBJ1-3; CDR3 length: 14; D gene: TRBD1; V gene: TRBV6-1; CDR3 protein: CASRDRATGNTIYF; CDR3 DNA: TGTGCCAGCAGGGACAGGGCGACGGGAAACACCATATATTTT
clone size: NA; J gene: TRBJ2-3; CDR3 length: 16; D gene: TRBD2; V gene: TRBV19; CDR3 protein: CASSDLQRGNTDTQYF; CDR3 DNA: TGTGCCAGTAGCGACCTTCAGCGGGGGAACACAGATACGCAGTATTTT